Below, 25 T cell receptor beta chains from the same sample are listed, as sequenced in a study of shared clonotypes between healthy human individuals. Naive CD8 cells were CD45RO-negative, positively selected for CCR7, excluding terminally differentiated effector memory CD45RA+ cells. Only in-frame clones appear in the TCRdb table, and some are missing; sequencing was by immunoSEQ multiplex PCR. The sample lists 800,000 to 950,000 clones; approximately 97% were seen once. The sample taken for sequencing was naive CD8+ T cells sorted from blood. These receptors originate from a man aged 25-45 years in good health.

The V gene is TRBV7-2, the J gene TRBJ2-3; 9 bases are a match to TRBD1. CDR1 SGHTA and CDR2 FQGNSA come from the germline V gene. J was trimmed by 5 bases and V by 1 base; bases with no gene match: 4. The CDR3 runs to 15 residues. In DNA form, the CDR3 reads TGTGCCAGCAGCTTAGACAGGGGGCGAAGAGATACGCAGTATTTT. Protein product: CASSLDRGRRDTQYF.

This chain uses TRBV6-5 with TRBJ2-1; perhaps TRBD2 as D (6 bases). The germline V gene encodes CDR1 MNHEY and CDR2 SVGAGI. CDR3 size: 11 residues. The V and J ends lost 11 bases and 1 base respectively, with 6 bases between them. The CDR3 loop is CAGGSYNEQFF. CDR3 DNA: TGTGCCGGGGGGTCCTACAATGAGCAGTTCTTC.

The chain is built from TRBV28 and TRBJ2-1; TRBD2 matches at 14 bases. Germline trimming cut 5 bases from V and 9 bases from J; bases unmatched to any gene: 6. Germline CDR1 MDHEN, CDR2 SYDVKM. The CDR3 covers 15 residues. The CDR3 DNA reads TGTGCCAGCAGTCTGGGACTAGCGGGAGTTTCTGAGCAGTTCTTC. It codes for CASSLGLAGVSEQFF.

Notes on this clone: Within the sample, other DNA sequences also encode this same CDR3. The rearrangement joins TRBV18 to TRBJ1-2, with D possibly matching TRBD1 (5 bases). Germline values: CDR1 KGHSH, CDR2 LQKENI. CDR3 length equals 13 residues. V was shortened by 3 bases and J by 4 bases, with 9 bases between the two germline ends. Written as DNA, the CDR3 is TGTGCCAGCTCACCGCCAGGGTTCTATGGCTACACCTTC. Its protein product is CASSPPGFYGYTF.

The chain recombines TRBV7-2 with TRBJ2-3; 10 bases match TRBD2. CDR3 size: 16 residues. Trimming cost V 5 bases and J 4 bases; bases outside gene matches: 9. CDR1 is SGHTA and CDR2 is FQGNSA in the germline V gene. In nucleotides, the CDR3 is TGTGCCAGCAGCCGAGAACTAGCGGGACGGCCAGATACGCAGTATTTT. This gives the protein CASSRELAGRPDTQYF.

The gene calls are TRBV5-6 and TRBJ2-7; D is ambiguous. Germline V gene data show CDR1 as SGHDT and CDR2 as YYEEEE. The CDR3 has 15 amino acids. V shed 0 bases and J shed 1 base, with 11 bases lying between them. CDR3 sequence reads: CASSLGPQTSYEQYF. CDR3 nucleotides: TGTGCCAGCAGCTTGGGACCGCAGACTTCCTACGAGCAGTACTTC.

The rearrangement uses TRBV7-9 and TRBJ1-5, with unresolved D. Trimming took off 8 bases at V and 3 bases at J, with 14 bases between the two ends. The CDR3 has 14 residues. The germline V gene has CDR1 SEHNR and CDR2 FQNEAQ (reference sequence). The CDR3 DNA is TGTGCCAGCGGGGATGACGGGGACAATCAGCCCCAGCATTTT. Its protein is CASGDDGDNQPQHF.

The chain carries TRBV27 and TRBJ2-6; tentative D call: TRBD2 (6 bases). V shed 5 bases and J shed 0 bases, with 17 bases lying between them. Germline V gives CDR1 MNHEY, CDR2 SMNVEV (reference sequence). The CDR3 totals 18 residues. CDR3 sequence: CASSEGQMGGSGANVLTF. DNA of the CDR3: TGTGCCAGCAGTGAGGGGCAGATGGGAGGCTCTGGGGCCAACGTCCTGACTTTC.

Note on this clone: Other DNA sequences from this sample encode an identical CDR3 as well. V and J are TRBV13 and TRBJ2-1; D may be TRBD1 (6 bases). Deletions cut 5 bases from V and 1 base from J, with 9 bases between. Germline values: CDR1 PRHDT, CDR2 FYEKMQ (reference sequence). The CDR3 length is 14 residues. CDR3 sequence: CASSLQGSYNEQFF. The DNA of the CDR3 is TGTGCCAGCAGCCTCCAGGGGTCCTACAATGAGCAGTTCTTC.

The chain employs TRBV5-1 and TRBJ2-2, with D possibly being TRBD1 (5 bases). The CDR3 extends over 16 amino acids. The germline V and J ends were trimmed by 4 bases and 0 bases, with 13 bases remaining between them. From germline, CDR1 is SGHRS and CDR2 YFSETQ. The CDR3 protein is CASSPVTATNTGELFF. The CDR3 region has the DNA TGCGCCAGCAGCCCCGTGACAGCGACGAACACCGGGGAGCTGTTTTTT.

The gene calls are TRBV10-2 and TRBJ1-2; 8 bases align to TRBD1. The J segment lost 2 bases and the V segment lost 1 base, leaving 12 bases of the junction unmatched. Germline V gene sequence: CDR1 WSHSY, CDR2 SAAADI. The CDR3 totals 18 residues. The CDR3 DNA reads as TGCGCCAGCAGTGAGTTAAGGGCAGGGGGCTCACCGAACTATGGCTACACCTTC. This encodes CASSELRAGGSPNYGYTF.

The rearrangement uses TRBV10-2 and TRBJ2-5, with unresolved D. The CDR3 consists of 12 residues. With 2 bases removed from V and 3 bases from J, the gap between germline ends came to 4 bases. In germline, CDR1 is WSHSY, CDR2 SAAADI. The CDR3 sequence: CASSELKETQYF. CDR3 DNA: TGCGCCAGCAGTGAGCTAAAAGAGACCCAGTACTTC.

The DNA of the CDR3 is TGTGCCAGCAGTTTTGCAGGGGTCGCTGGAAACACCATATATTTT. This codes for CASSFAGVAGNTIYF. The chain carries TRBV28 and TRBJ1-3; a weak D match, TRBD1 (6 bases). Per germline, CDR1 MDHEN and CDR2 SYDVKM. This CDR3 is built from 15 residues. Trimming shortened V by 3 bases and J by 2 bases, and 11 bases separated the two germline ends.

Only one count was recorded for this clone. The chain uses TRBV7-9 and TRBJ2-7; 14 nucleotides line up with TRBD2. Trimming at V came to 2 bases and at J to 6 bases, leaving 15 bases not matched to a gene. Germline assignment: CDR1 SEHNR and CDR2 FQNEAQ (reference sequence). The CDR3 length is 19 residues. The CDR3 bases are TGTGCCAGCAGCTTACCCGTTCGACTAGCGGGAGGGCCGTTAAGCGAGCAGTACTTC. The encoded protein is CASSLPVRLAGGPLSEQYF.

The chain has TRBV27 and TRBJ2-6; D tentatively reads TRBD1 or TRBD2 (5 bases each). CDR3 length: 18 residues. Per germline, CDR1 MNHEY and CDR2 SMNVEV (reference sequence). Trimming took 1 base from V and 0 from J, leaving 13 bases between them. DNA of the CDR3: TGTGCCAGCAGTTTATTTTCTAAGGGGAGCTCTGGGGCCAACGTCCTGACTTTC. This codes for CASSLFSKGSSGANVLTF.

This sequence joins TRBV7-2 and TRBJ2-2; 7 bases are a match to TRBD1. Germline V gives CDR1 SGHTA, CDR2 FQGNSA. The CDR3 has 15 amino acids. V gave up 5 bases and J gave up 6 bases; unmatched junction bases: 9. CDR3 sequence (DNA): TGTGCCAGCAGCCCGAAGGACAGGTTTGCCGGGGAGCTGTTTTTT. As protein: CASSPKDRFAGELFF.

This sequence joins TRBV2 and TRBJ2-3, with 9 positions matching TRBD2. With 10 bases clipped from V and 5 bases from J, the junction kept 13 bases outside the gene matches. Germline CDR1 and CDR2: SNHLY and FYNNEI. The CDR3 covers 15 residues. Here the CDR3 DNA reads TGTGCCAAGGGGGGGCTAGCGGGGCCCGAAGATACGCAGTATTTT. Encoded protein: CAKGGLAGPEDTQYF.

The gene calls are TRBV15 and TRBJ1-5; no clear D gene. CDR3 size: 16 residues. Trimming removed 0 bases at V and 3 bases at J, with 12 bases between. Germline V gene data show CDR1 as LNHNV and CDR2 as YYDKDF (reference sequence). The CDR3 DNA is TGTGCCACCAGCAGAGAAAGGCGTCTGACCAATCAGCCCCAGCATTTT. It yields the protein CATSRERRLTNQPQHF.

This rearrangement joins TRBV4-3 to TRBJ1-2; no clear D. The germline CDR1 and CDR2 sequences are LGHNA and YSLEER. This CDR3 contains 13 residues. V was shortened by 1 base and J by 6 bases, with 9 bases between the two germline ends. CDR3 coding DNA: TGCGCCAGCAGCCAAGGCCTCGGGGATGGCTACACCTTC. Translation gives CASSQGLGDGYTF.

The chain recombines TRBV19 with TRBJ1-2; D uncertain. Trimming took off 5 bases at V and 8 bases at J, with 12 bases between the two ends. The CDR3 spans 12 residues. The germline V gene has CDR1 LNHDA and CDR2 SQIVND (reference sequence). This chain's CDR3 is CASSYPGGGYTF. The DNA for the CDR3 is TGTGCCAGTAGTTACCCCGGCGGGGGCTACACCTTC.

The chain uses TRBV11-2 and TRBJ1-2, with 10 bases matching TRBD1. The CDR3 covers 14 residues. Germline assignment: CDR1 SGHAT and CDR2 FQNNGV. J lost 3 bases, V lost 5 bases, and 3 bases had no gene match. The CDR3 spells CASSLTGGDYGYTF. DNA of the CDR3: TGTGCCAGCAGCCTGACAGGGGGCGACTATGGCTACACCTTC.

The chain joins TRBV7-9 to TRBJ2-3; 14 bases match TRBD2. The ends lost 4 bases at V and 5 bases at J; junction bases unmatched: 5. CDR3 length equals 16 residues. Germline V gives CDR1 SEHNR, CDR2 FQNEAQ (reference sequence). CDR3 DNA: TGTGCCAGCAGCTCGGGACTAGCGGGAGTGGGAGATACGCAGTATTTT. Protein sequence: CASSSGLAGVGDTQYF.

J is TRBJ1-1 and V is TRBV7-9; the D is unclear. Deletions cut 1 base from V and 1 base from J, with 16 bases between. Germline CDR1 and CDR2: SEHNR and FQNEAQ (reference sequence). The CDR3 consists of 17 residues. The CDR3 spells CASSLVSTQGRNTEAFF. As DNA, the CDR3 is TGTGCCAGCAGCTTAGTTTCCACCCAAGGCCGGAACACTGAAGCTTTCTTT.

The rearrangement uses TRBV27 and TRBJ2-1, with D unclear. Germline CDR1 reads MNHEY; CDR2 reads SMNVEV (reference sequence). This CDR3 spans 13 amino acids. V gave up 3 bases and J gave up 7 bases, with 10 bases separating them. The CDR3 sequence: CASSFLTSNEQFF. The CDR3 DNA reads TGTGCCAGCAGTTTCCTGACGAGTAATGAGCAGTTCTTC.

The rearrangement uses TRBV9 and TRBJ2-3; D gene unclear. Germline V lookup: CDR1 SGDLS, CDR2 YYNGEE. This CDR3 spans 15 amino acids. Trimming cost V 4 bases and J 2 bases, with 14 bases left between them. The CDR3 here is CASSHSSHTTDTQYF. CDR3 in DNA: TGTGCCAGCAGCCACTCCTCCCACACCACAGATACGCAGTATTTT. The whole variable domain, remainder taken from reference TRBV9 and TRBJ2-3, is DSGVTQTPKHLITATGQRVTLRCSPRSGDLSVYWYQQSLDQGLQFLIQYYNGEERAKGNILERFSAQQFPDLHSELNLSSLELGDSALYFCASSHSSHTTDTQYFGPGTRLTVL.